This record covers a single TCR beta chain. It has no known antigen specificity. Base qualities are not provided; no much larger clone lies one nucleotide away. The sample's time point label, decoded: cells obtained before transplantation from donor or recipient. CD3+CD4+ and CD3+CD8+ populations were FACS-sorted from unstimulated pre-transplant donor and recipient cells taken from spleen or lymph nodes. From cysteine to phenylalanine, the CDR3 is 15 amino acids long. Solely the CDR3 DNA is kept, with 45 bases framed from the first base. As encoded in the germline V gene, CDR1 is SQVTM while CDR2 is ANQGSEA. V gives up 0 bases and J gives up 5 bases, and the segment between their germline ends measures 14 bases. These data are taken from a study of graft-versus-host responses after intestinal transplantation (dated by TCRdb to 2020 to 2023). Describing the broader study: The transplants that recipients got were multivisceral, liver-intestinal, or isolated intestinal. The cohort enrolled 20 to 30 intestinal transplant recipients including one retransplant, and a few patients lacking pretransplant specimens were excluded. Alloreactive clones were identified by sequencing pre-transplant mixed lymphocyte reaction products and comparing these products with unstimulated pre-transplant donor and recipient T cells. After intestinal transplantation, graft-versus-host and host-versus-graft alloreactive T cell clones in the graft, circulation and bone marrow were tracked using bulk TCR-beta CDR3 sequencing. A peak of at least 4% donor T cells among recipient peripheral blood mononuclear cells was the definition used for donor T cell macrochimerism. Rather than going through the commercial service, samples from three later patients were sequenced in-house on an Illumina MiSeq and processed with MiXCR. Every recipient was given anti-thymocyte globulin induction, then maintenance tacrolimus and steroids for around three years. Results the study describes overall, beyond this receptor: Early after transplant, peak levels of circulating GvH clones were associated with declines in HvG clones. High GvH to HvG T cell clonal ratios were observed in the allografts of patients with donor T cell macrochimerism. GvH clones were found in recipient bone marrow, and some of the GvH clones appeared earlier in ileal mucosa or blood, which is consistent with an intestinal mucosal origin. The relatively low number and heterogeneity of intestinal transplant patients limited the conclusions.

Receptor libraries were prepared by the immunoSEQ multiplex PCR assay. For most patients, genomic DNA was isolated using the Qiagen DNeasy Blood and Tissue Kit and was shipped frozen to Adaptive Biotechnologies for TCR sequencing. For most patients, high-throughput TCR-beta CDR3 sequencing of genomic DNA was performed by Adaptive Biotechnologies. As for the original processing: Adaptive's ImmunoSEQ software supplied the TCR sequencing data for more than 15 patients, while MiXCR and VDJtools were used to process three other patients. To correct CD4 versus CD8 sorting errors, any sequence found in both subsets at a frequency ratio below 5:1 was removed. CDR3 nucleotide sequences shared between donor and recipient were removed because their origin could not be assigned. At least 2-fold expansion over unstimulated cells and a minimum CFSE-low frequency of 0.002% (template counts) or 0.001% (read counts) were required for clones to be classified as alloreactive. Clones were considered mappable if detected in sequenced pre-transplant spleen, lymph node, or MLR CFSE-low populations of the donor or recipient. The cumulative frequency of alloreactive clones was calculated as a percentage of all sequences, weighted by copy number. TCRdb carries this immuneACCESS record with in-frame sequences only. Its versions omit some clonotypes, under half of them owing to an unresolved V gene in the studies checked, with the rest unexplained. V, J and clone size reflect that table, while D and trimming were determined from the DNA. The table for this sample lists over 100,000 clones; approximately 96% of them were counted only once. Clones ranked in the top ten supply more than 3% of the sample.

The chain joins TRBV29-1 to TRBJ2-1; a confident D gene designation cannot be given. The TCR was taken from a human donor who received an intestinal transplant. Source: unstimulated CD8+ T cells sorted from spleen or lymph node cells, taken before intestinal transplant. CDR3 protein: CSVEDLEFGNNEQFF. The DNA sequence reads TGCAGCGTTGAAGATCTAGAGTTTGGGAACAATGAGCAGTTCTTC.